This TCR beta chain is from a study of identical twins' blood T cells. TCRdb passed the 5' RACE reads through MiXCR, listing each CDR3 protein once. The sample lists a few hundred thousand distinct CDR3 sequences; roughly 27% were seen once. The CDR3 contains 16 residues. V lost 4 bases and J lost 3, with 16 bases in between. Germline CDR1 reads SGHVS; CDR2 reads FQNEAQ. The sequence was obtained from a woman between 18 and 55 years old in good health. Sequenced material: PBMCs. The rearrangement links TRBV7-8 to TRBJ1-5; D is perhaps TRBD1 (6 bases). This chain's CDR3 is CASSSSRWTDNQPQHF. CDR3 DNA: TGTGCCAGCAGCTCCTCCCGGTGGACAGACAATCAGCCCCAGCATTTT.